The entry below describes one T cell receptor beta chain. This sample is drawn from a study of identical twins. Using its own MiXCR run on the 5' RACE reads, TCRdb lists one record per CDR3 protein. The data contain 400,000 to 650,000 distinct CDR3 sequences, less than 25% of them singletons. This CDR3 has 15 amino acids. V lost 6 bases and J lost 0, with 12 bases in between. Germline V gives CDR1 LNHDA, CDR2 SQIVND (reference sequence). These same records also appear under a second study, on T cells expressing NK-cell markers.

The sample was CD4+ T cells sorted from blood. The V gene is TRBV19, the J gene TRBJ2-1; D unresolved. This clonotype was obtained from a woman under 30 in good health. CDR3 region: CASRITESSYNEQFF. Written as DNA, the CDR3 is TGTGCCAGTAGGATTACAGAGAGCTCCTACAATGAGCAGTTCTTC.